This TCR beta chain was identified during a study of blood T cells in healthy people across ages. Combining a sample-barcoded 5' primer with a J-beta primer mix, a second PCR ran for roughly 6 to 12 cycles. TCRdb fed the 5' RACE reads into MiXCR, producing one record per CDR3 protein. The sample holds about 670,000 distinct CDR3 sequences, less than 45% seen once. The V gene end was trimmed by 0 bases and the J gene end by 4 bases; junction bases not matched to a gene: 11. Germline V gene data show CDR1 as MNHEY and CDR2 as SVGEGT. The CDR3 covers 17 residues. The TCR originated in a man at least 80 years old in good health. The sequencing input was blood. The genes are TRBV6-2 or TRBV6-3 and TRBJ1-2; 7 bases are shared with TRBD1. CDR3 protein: CASSYSTTGLEGYGYTF. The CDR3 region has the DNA TGTGCCAGCAGTTACTCGACGACAGGGCTCGAGGGCTATGGCTACACCTTC.